These 5 T cell receptor beta chains were sequenced from one sample in a study of cytomegalovirus exposure and HLA in healthy donors. The repertoire was sequenced with immunoSEQ multiplex PCR; TCRdb's copy has only in-frame clones and lacks some. The top ten clones hold about 0.8% of a sample with 80,000 to 90,000 clones, 96% of them seen once. The sample comprised PBMCs. Receptor source: a man between 18 and 29 years old in good health and CMV-seronegative.

The rearrangement uses TRBV18 and TRBJ2-7, with 7 positions matching TRBD2. The length of the CDR3 is 13 residues. Germline CDR1 is KGHSH and CDR2 is LQKENI. The V and J ends lost 0 bases and 4 bases, in that order; junction bases with no gene match: 0. In DNA, the CDR3 is TGTGCCAGCTCACCACCGGGGGGGTACGAGCAGTACTTC. Protein: CASSPPGGYEQYF.

The chain carries TRBV19 and TRBJ1-1; maybe TRBD1 (6 bases). V was clipped by 3 bases and J by 6 bases, with 17 bases between them. Germline V gene sequence: CDR1 LNHDA, CDR2 SQIVND (reference sequence). The CDR3 contains 15 residues. CDR3 in amino acids: CASSIGTGWTAEAFF. The CDR3 region has the DNA TGTGCCAGTAGTATCGGAACAGGGTGGACGGCTGAAGCTTTCTTT.

V and J are TRBV5-1 and TRBJ2-3; D might be TRBD2 (6 bases). Trimming stripped 0 bases from V and 3 bases from J, with 14 bases between. Germline CDR1 reads SGHRS; CDR2 reads YFSETQ. This CDR3 comprises 16 residues. The CDR3 protein is CASSLEVAVGTDTQYF. CDR3 coding DNA: TGCGCCAGCAGCTTGGAGGTAGCGGTTGGGACAGATACGCAGTATTTT.

The V call is TRBV5-6, the J call TRBJ2-7, with TRBD1 identical over 9 bases. CDR1 and CDR2 (germline): SGHDT, YYEEEE. The CDR3 is 14 residues long. The V and J ends lost 0 bases and 3 bases, in that order; junction bases with no gene match: 1. CDR3 residues: CASSLVDRGYEQYF. CDR3 nucleotides: TGTGCCAGCAGCTTGGTGGACAGGGGCTACGAGCAGTACTTC.

The chain carries TRBV28 and TRBJ1-2, with 8 bases matching TRBD1. The V gene's germline CDR1 is MDHEN and CDR2 SYDVKM. This CDR3 has 16 residues. V was pared by 2 bases and J by 2 bases, with 7 bases of the junction left unmatched. The DNA of the CDR3 is TGTGCCAGCAGTTTAGGACCCCGACAGGGGAACTATGGCTACACCTTC. Its protein is CASSLGPRQGNYGYTF.